Listed here is a single T cell receptor beta chain. No antigen is known for it. The trim removed 6 bases at V and 4 bases at J, leaving 5 bases unmatched. This CDR3 contains 14 residues. Germline V gene sequence: CDR1 SNHLY, CDR2 FYNNEI. Investigators sourced approximately 1.8 micrograms of genomic DNA from cryopreserved PBMCs for TCR beta libraries. This entry is derived from a study of cytotoxic CD8 clonotypes in ibrutinib-treated CLL. Study outcomes and limitations: Contraction or stability on treatment was seen for public clonotypes, which were uncommon.

Using immunoSEQ multiplex PCR, the repertoire was profiled, and TCRdb retains in-frame clones only, with some absent. This table holds some 290,000 clones, about 80% found once. Sequenced material: PBMCs, taken before ibrutinib treatment. The rearrangement joins TRBV2 to TRBJ2-3; 9 positions match TRBD1. This TCR came from a human donor with chronic lymphocytic leukemia. The CDR3 DNA sequence: TGTGCCAGCAGGGACAGGGGTTCGGCAGATACGCAGTATTTT. Protein product: CASRDRGSADTQYF.